This T cell receptor (beta chain) was recorded in a study of T cells in Graves' hyperthyroidism and ophthalmopathy. Inclusion characteristics of ophthalmopathy patients comprised a Clinical Activity Score of at least 3, a NOSPECS grade of at least 4, and duration under 3 months. This clonotype has at least ten counts. No antigen is known for it. Amplified regions were TCR beta CDR3 sequences from RNA transcripts. RT-PCR in the first round (using the HTBI primer set) targeted the TCR CDR3. TCRdb itself ran the multiplex PCR reads through MiXCR, one entry per CDR3 protein. This table has about 640,000 distinct CDR3 sequences, less than 25% appearing once. The germline gives CDR1 MDHEN, CDR2 SYDVKM. V was shortened by 6 bases and J by 3 bases, with 23 bases between the two germline ends. The CDR3 totals 17 residues. Study outcomes and limitations: Most thyroid clonotypes expanded above 0.001 were also detected in blood.

This clonotype was sampled from a young man with Graves' ophthalmopathy. The rearrangement joins TRBV28 to TRBJ1-2, with D uncertain. Material: blood. CDR3 DNA: TGTGCCAGCAGAACTTTGTACAGAACCACACGGGACTATGGCTACACCTTC. Its translation is CASRTLYRTTRDYGYTF.